The 2 T cell receptor beta chains presented below share a single source sample, sequenced in a study of OX40 agonist ivuxolimab in advanced cancers. This table comes from immunoSEQ multiplex PCR, and its TCRdb copy is limited to in-frame clones, with some not included. The sample gives tens of thousands of clones, roughly 84% of which show up once; over 2.5% is in the top ten. This material consisted of CD4+ or CD8+ T cells sorted from blood, taken in a trial of the OX40 agonist ivuxolimab. All receptors derive from an adult with an advanced solid tumor such as melanoma, head and neck, liver or kidney cancer.

This clone was seen once. The CDR3 coding sequence is TGTGCCAGCAGTCAGGGGTTAGCCTACACCGGGGAGCTGTTTTTT. It is translated as CASSQGLAYTGELFF. The gene calls are TRBV11-2 and TRBJ2-2, with D possibly matching TRBD1 (6 bases). Germline values: CDR1 SGHAT, CDR2 FQNNGV. CDR3 length: 15 amino acids. V gave up 6 bases and J gave up 3 bases, with 14 bases separating them.

The chain recombines TRBV15 with TRBJ1-5; unclear D gene. Germline V CDR1 and CDR2: LNHNV, YYDKDF (reference sequence). The V gene lost 2 bases and the J gene lost 7 bases, with 6 bases spanning the gap. This CDR3 is 12 amino acids long. In nucleotides, the CDR3 is TGTGCCACCAGCAGAACCCCCCAGCCCCAGCATTTT. As protein: CATSRTPQPQHF.